This T cell receptor (beta chain) was obtained from a study of cytomegalovirus exposure and HLA in healthy donors listed by TCRdb under 2017. Study-level background: According to an earlier analysis of 450 to 650 of the donors, about 179 million T cells yielded some 120 million unique TCR beta sequences and roughly 280 Gb of sequence data. An early release that covered fewer than 750 HLA-typed donors contained approximately 300 gigabases of sequencing data and about 93 million unique TCR sequences. Of the roughly 400 genotyped donors, roughly 80% were placed in the genetic ancestry cluster associated with self-reported Caucasian donors. The study was designed to test whether signatures of past pathogen exposure could be identified by cataloging public T cell receptors. The study profiled the T cell repertoires of fewer than 850 subjects by immunosequencing and related them to cytomegalovirus serostatus. A separate validation cohort of 90 to 150 different subjects was used in addition to the roughly 700-subject first cohort. The study combined high-throughput TCR immunosequencing, statistical association of individual TCRs with disease status, and machine learning to predict cytomegalovirus infection status. A later analysis re-examined previously published TCR beta repertoires from around 670 donors and added high-resolution HLA genotyping to investigate patterns of TCR occurrence. Rather than using new phenotypic data, the later analysis identified candidate immune exposures from TCR beta sequences and from how often those sequences occurred across donors. An earlier analysis of 587 of the donors applied high-throughput TCR beta sequencing to assess whether each TCR beta V gene segment acted as functional or pseudogenic. Alongside the repertoire data, information on donor age, sex, ethnicity and CMV serostatus was compiled. A later genetic analysis took genome-wide SNP genotypes for about 55% of the 666 donors and used that subset as a discovery cohort. All discovery cohort repertoires had been generated on a single sequencing platform. HLA typing covered class I and class II loci at four-digit resolution. Typing coverage varied by locus: roughly 629-630 donors for A, B, C, DRB1 and DQB1; around 560 for DQA1; over 600 for DPA1; more than 450 for DPB1. About five DR-DQ haplotypes were handled as single units for association and clustering because linkage in the cohort was strong. Among around 400 genotyped donors of the cohort, an average of about 220,000 unique TCR beta nucleotide sequences was sequenced per donor, of which about 20% were non-productive.

In total, roughly 670 healthy bone marrow donors made up the cohort. Cohort members were all nominally healthy when sampled, although unrecorded immune exposures were likely present. The donor tested CMV seropositive and was one of the 289 seropositive cohort members. Every donor gave a peripheral blood sample, and the peripheral blood mononuclear cells from that sample were used for TCR beta sequencing. Genomic DNA was extracted from the blood cell samples with the Qiagen DNeasy Blood Extraction Kit. The CDR3 spans 14 residues, from the cysteine through the phenylalanine. This entry keeps only the CDR3 DNA: 42 bases, framed from base 1. The germline V gene sets CDR1 to SNHLY and CDR2 to FYNNEI. The junction carries 16 bases between V and J, which are trimmed by 8 bases and 3 bases respectively. Results and caveats for the whole study, not just this receptor: According to a later analysis, TCR association rates differed among HLA loci, with DRB1 alleles showing the most associated TCRs and HLA-C alleles showing the fewest. CMV serostatus was the only immune exposure information available for the cohort. Because counts were too low, roughly 16 rarely observed V segments, including chromosome 9 orphons, were excluded from the earlier analysis of a few hundred of the donors. Most TCR sequences were observed very rarely across donors, whereas some public TCRs were present in many individuals. Only TCR beta chains were sequenced in this cohort, and the absence of alpha or paired-chain data limited detectable features. In an earlier analysis of some 500 of the donors, most TCR beta V segments were observed in productive rearrangements about 87% or about 30% of the time, broadly matching IMGT annotations. In a later analysis, 16,951 TCR beta sequences were associated with specific HLA alleles at a false discovery rate of 0.05. Because HLA typing was unavailable for some donors at each locus, only the typed subset was used in association tests. Most CMV-associated TCR beta chains appeared to be HLA-restricted in a later analysis, and the HLA associations seemed to be driven largely by CMV exposure. Linkage disequilibrium might explain the correlated functional status among segregating V segments, but an unknown experimental factor could not be ruled out. In a later analysis, HLA-associated TCR beta chains were found to be more clonally expanded and to have lower generation probabilities than equally common non-associated chains. Presence/absence analyses assumed roughly uniform sequencing depth across donors, an assumption that may not hold. The classifier was reported to diagnose cytomegalovirus status with high specificity and sensitivity in both the original and validation cohorts. According to a later analysis, parvovirus B19, influenza, CMV and Epstein-Barr virus appeared linked to several top co-occurrence clusters. A cluster of highly shared sequence variants was judged likely to represent a technical artifact of the sequencing pipeline. A further reported finding was that TCR beta sequences accurately predicted the HLA-A and HLA-B alleles for most subjects in the first cohort. Some IMGT-functional V segments, including TRBV6-2 and TRBV6-3, could not be distinguished by the 87-base-pair reads and were therefore excluded. A total of some 180 TCR beta chains were listed by the study as associated with cytomegalovirus. Assigning TCR associations to individual alleles was difficult when HLA alleles, especially DR and DQ, strongly co-occurred. Compared with the approximately 710-donor mean, donors in an Asian-associated ancestry cluster had fewer N-insertions in productive TCRs, according to a later genetic analysis. It was suggested by the authors that the approach could potentially be generalized to other disease states and immunological phenotypes. In vitro tests confirmed that a few of the cytomegalovirus-associated TCR beta chains recognize cytomegalovirus antigens. A later genetic analysis associated a missense DCLRE1C variant with V-gene and J-gene trimming of TCR beta chains, and an independent cohort replicated the association.

As for this clone: The specificity of this receptor is unknown. No per-base quality is available; no much larger clone lies one base away.

The library was made by the immunoSEQ multiplex PCR assay. For the multiplex PCR, a mixture combining 60 forward primers for TCR Vbeta segments and 13 reverse primers for TCR Jbeta segments was used. A multiplex PCR assay on genomic DNA amplified the CDR3 region of rearranged TCR beta genes. Amplified TCR beta libraries were sequenced as 87-base-pair reads on the Illumina HiSeq System. Under the source paper's analysis protocol: In a later analysis, tens of millions of unique TCR beta chains were counted across the 500 to 850 repertoires, and about 9.9 million of these chains were shared by at least two donors. A nearest-neighbor algorithm error-corrected the raw reads and collapsed the reads into unique sequences, merging closely related sequences to remove PCR and sequencing errors. CDR3 sequences were aligned to IMGT reference sequences to assign V, D and J gene segments. For a sequence to be retained, a match of at least six nucleotides to both a V gene segment and a J gene segment was required. A rearrangement was called productive if the CDR3 had no stop codons and remained in frame with V and J, and every other rearrangement was called non-productive. CDR3 was defined according to IMGT convention as the region running from the second conserved V-encoded cysteine to the conserved J-encoded phenylalanine. The earlier analysis of about 570 of the donors excluded any sequence lacking an unambiguous match to a single V gene segment. In an earlier analysis of approximately 550 of the donors, V segments were called functional above 56.7% productive rearrangements and were called segregating when the between-donor standard deviation exceeded 5%. A statistical classification framework was built to diagnose cytomegalovirus status from the catalog of TCR beta chain sequences. In a later analysis, V and J genes were assigned by comparing TCR nucleotide sequences against IMGT/GENE-DB human TR gene sequences. A later analysis assigned CDR3 sequences and most-parsimonious VDJ recombination scenarios with the TCRdist pipeline. A later analysis defined each TCR beta chain by its CDR3 amino acid sequence plus V-gene family, and excluded reads lacking a unique V-gene family. A later analysis removed 550 to 700 highly shared, low-generation-probability nucleotide sequences to deal with suspected cross-contamination and a sequencing artifact. In a later analysis, a clonal expansion index was calculated for each public chain from normalized within-repertoire ranks of inferred template counts. In a later analysis, generation probabilities were computed with a VDJ recombination model fitted to out-of-frame rearrangements, and the resulting probabilities were checked against IGoR. In a later analysis, TCR-TCR, TCR-HLA and TCR-CMV co-occurrence was scored with hypergeometric tests, and a repertoire-size bias correction was applied to TCR pairs. A later analysis estimated false discovery rates by permuting HLA or CMV assignments 20 times. In a later analysis, co-occurring TCRs were grouped using DBSCAN, with TCRdist sequence similarity added in when clustering inside HLA-allele-positive subsets. Repertoires with fewer than 30,000 or more than 120,000 public chains were left out of co-occurrence clustering, as were several repertoires with anomalous nucleotide sharing. The table comes from immuneACCESS by way of TCRdb, which keeps in-frame sequences with V and J called. Part of the clones is missing from these tables; in studies checked, under half for an unresolved V gene and the rest for unknown reasons. For V, J and clone size, that table is used; D and trimming come from the DNA. This sample has some 190,000 clones in its table, and 65% to 85% of those were observed once. The leading ten clones occupy less than 1.5% of the sample.

The specimen was PBMCs. The chain links TRBV2 with TRBJ1-1, with TRBD1 tentatively as D gene (6 bases match). This TCR was recovered from a girl aged 5-17 years in good health and CMV-seropositive. This receptor has the CDR3 CASLVRGADTEAFF. The nucleotide sequence reads TGTGCCAGCTTAGTACGGGGGGCGGACACTGAAGCTTTCTTT. The full variable domain, completed from the reference TRBV2 and TRBJ1-1 proteins outside the CDR3, reads EPEVTQTPSHQVTQMGQEVILRCVPISNHLYFYWYRQILGQKVEFLVSFYNNEISEKSEIFDDQFSVERPDGSNFTLKIRSTKLEDSAMYFCASLVRGADTEAFFGQGTRLTVV.